These 7 T cell receptor beta chains share one sample of origin, sequenced in a study of OX40 agonist ivuxolimab in advanced cancers. Here immunoSEQ multiplex PCR was the method, and the copy in TCRdb shows in-frame clones only, minus some. The table includes 65,000 to 70,000 clones, 75% to 90% detected once. The specimen was CD4+ or CD8+ T cells sorted from blood, collected in a trial of the OX40 agonist ivuxolimab. These receptors were taken from an adult with an advanced solid tumor such as melanoma, head and neck, liver or kidney cancer.

The V call is TRBV5-4, the J call TRBJ1-4; 7 positions match TRBD1. The ends lost 3 bases at V and 5 bases at J; junction bases unmatched: 4. Germline assignment: CDR1 SGHNT and CDR2 YYREEE (reference sequence). This CDR3 comprises 14 residues. This CDR3 reads CASSSRGGNEKLFF. In DNA form, the CDR3 reads TGTGCCAGCAGCTCCAGGGGGGGAAATGAAAAACTGTTTTTT.

The CDR3 reads CASSSYRPGTTSYEQYF. CDR3 bases: TGTGCCAGCAGTTCCTACCGCCCCGGGACAACCTCCTACGAGCAGTACTTC. The gene calls are TRBV28 and TRBJ2-7, with D perhaps matching TRBD1 (6 bases). The CDR3 covers 17 residues. Between the trimmed V and J ends, which lost 4 bases and 0 bases, there was a span of 19 bases. Germline V gene data show CDR1 as MDHEN and CDR2 as SYDVKM.

The gene calls are TRBV7-2 and TRBJ2-1, with 12 bases identical to TRBD2. J was trimmed by 3 bases and V by 5 bases; bases with no gene match: 5. This CDR3 comprises 16 residues. Germline V lookup: CDR1 SGHTA, CDR2 FQGNSA. Written as DNA, the CDR3 is TGTGCCAGCAGCCGATCGGGACTAGCGGGCTACAATGAGCAGTTCTTC. Translating gives CASSRSGLAGYNEQFF.

The CDR3 DNA reads TGTGCCAGCAGCTTGAGATCAGGGGAAAGTAATGAGCAGTTCTTC. This translates into CASSLRSGESNEQFF. The rearrangement joins TRBV7-9 to TRBJ2-1; TRBD1 might be the D (6 bases). V was shortened by 3 bases and J by 7 bases, with 16 bases between the two germline ends. This CDR3 has 15 amino acids. Germline lookup yields CDR1 SEHNR and CDR2 FQNEAQ (reference sequence).

This chain joins TRBV7-9 and TRBJ2-7; no definite D call. CDR1 and CDR2 from the germline V gene are SEHNR and FQNEAQ (reference sequence). This CDR3 comprises 12 residues. V was pared by 1 base and J by 5 bases, with 6 bases between. The DNA of the CDR3 is TGTGCCAGCAGCTTAGGATCGGACGAGCAGTACTTC. The encoded protein is CASSLGSDEQYF.

This rearrangement joins TRBV5-1 to TRBJ1-1; no clear D gene. CDR3 length: 14 amino acids. V was trimmed by 4 bases and J by 0 bases, leaving 10 bases between them. The germline CDR1 and CDR2 sequences are SGHRS and YFSETQ. The CDR3 region is CASSRADMNTEAFF. CDR3 in DNA: TGCGCCAGCAGCCGCGCTGACATGAACACTGAAGCTTTCTTT.

The genes are TRBV28 and TRBJ1-5; D is unclear. Germline V gene data show CDR1 as MDHEN and CDR2 as SYDVKM. Trimming shortened V by 8 bases and J by 0 bases, and 11 bases separated the two germline ends. The CDR3 length is 14 residues. The CDR3 DNA reads TGTGCCAGCTTTCTGAGAGATAGCAATCAGCCCCAGCATTTT. Protein: CASFLRDSNQPQHF.